The 17 T cell receptor beta chains listed next were all sequenced from one sample in a study of breast tumors, draining lymph nodes, adjacent tissues. Each CDR3 protein gets one entry after TCRdb re-called the multiplex PCR reads with MiXCR. The sample lists fewer than 200,000 distinct CDR3 sequences, about 33% occurring once. Samples came from axillary lymph nodes draining the breast cancer. Sequencing was carried out using axillary lymph node tissue. These TCRs come from a female donor with breast cancer. Some clones in this sample may be carry-over from other donors' samples.

In its sample, this clonotype was seen many times. The J gene is TRBJ2-2, the V gene TRBV24-1; D call uncertain. The CDR3 covers 13 residues. Between the trimmed V and J ends, which lost 8 bases and 1 base, there was a span of 7 bases. Per germline, CDR1 KGHDR and CDR2 SFDVKD. The CDR3 protein is CATTAKNTGELFF. The CDR3 bases are TGTGCCACCACAGCAAAGAACACCGGGGAGCTGTTTTTT.

For this clonotype: This CDR3 is missing its conserved last phenylalanine or tryptophan, likely due to a read error. The DNA is omitted, as the CDR3 cannot be located on it reliably, and the CDR3 follows TCRdb's listing. The gene calls are TRBV7-7 and TRBJ2-7; the D call TRBD2 from the table was never checked on the DNA. The CDR3 length is 18 residues, termini included. Germline loops: CDR1 SSHAT, CDR2 FNYEAQ (reference sequence). This CDR3 is CASSLAGPSGRIAPTSST.

This clonotype showed up many times. The genes are TRBV4-2 and TRBJ2-2, with D tentatively TRBD1 (6 bases). Germline V gene lookup returns CDR1 LGHNA and CDR2 YNFKEQ. The CDR3 totals 15 residues. The germline V and J ends were trimmed by 2 bases and 1 base, with 8 bases remaining between them. For the CDR3, the DNA is TGTGCCAGCAGCCAAATACAGGGGAACACCGGGGAGCTGTTTTTT. It is translated as CASSQIQGNTGELFF.

In this sample, this clonotype turned up many times. With a much larger clone just one base away, this may be a read error. This chain joins TRBV20-1 and TRBJ2-1; D is uncertain. Germline V CDR1 and CDR2: DFQATT, SNEGSKA (reference sequence). This CDR3 contains 14 residues. The CDR3 protein is CSARSRTAYTEQFF. For the CDR3, the DNA is TGCAGTGCTAGATCGCGGACGGCCTACACTGAGCAGTTCTTC.

The chain recombines TRBV11-3 with TRBJ1-2; tentatively, D is TRBD1 (6 bases). V lost 6 bases, J lost 4 bases, and 18 bases lay in between. Germline assignment: CDR1 SGHNT and CDR2 YENEEA. This CDR3 comprises 15 residues. As DNA, the CDR3 is TGTGCCAGCAGTCTGGGGGGCAGAAACTCCTATGGCTACACCTTC. Protein product: CASSLGGRNSYGYTF.

As regards this clonotype: This sequence may be a read error, since a much larger clone differs from it by one base. The V call is TRBV6-6, the J call TRBJ1-2, with a possible D match to TRBD1 (6 bases). V was cut by 2 bases and J by 6 bases, with 10 bases left in between. CDR1 is MNHNY and CDR2 is SVGAGI in the germline V gene (reference sequence). The CDR3 is 13 amino acids. The CDR3 DNA sequence: TGTGCCAGCAGTTACGGAGGGGGGGATGGCTACACCTTC. As protein: CASSYGGGDGYTF.

Worth noting for this clonotype: One base away lies a much larger clone, so this may be a sequencing read error. The conserved final phenylalanine or tryptophan is absent from the CDR3, which likely points to a read error. The gene calls are TRBV5-1 and TRBJ2-3; D remains ambiguous. The V end was cut by 0 bases, the J end by 0 bases, with 8 bases between. The CDR3 totals 15 residues. Germline CDR1 and CDR2: SGHRS and YFSETQ. Here the CDR3 DNA reads TGCGCCAGCAGCTTGGGATTGGGTAGCACAGATACGCAGTATCTT. It is translated as CASSLGLGSTDTQYL.

This clonotype came up many times. The rearrangement joins TRBV7-6 to TRBJ2-3; 12 bases line up with TRBD2. This CDR3 has 15 amino acids. CDR1 is SGHVS and CDR2 is FNYEAQ in the germline V gene. The V and J ends lost 5 bases and 4 bases, in that order; junction bases with no gene match: 4. The CDR3 DNA is TGTGCCAGCAGCCCTCTAGCGGGAGGGGCAGATACGCAGTATTTT. Translating gives CASSPLAGGADTQYF.

This clonotype was counted once. The junction departs from the called germline gene at one end, perhaps through a read error. The V gene is TRBV11-2, the J gene TRBJ2-1; TRBD1 or TRBD2 may be the D gene (5 bases each). The CDR3 loop spans 19 amino acids. Germline CDR1 is SGHAT and CDR2 is FQNNGV. Written as DNA, the CDR3 is TGCGCCAGCAGCTCCAGGAGACTAACGGGGCAGTACTCCTACAATGAGCAGTTCTTC. As protein: CASSSRRLTGQYSYNEQFF.

There are many counts of this clonotype. The genes are TRBV7-6 and TRBJ2-3, with unresolved D. CDR1 is SGHVS, CDR2 FNYEAQ, per germline. Trimming removed 5 bases at V and 4 bases at J, with 7 bases between. The CDR3 extends over 12 amino acids. This CDR3 is CASSLGPDTQYF. The CDR3 nucleotides are TGTGCCAGCAGCCTAGGTCCAGATACGCAGTATTTT.

This clonotype has at least ten counts. The J gene is TRBJ2-7, the V gene TRBV18; D call uncertain. The CDR3 has 14 residues. CDR1 KGHSH and CDR2 LQKENI come from the germline V gene. V lost 5 bases and J 0 bases, leaving 11 bases between the germline ends. This CDR3 is CASSARRSSYEQYF. Here the CDR3 DNA reads TGTGCCAGCTCAGCTCGACGGAGCTCCTACGAGCAGTACTTC.

This clonotype was observed a few times. The chain couples TRBV27 to TRBJ2-1; 15 nucleotides align to TRBD2. J gave up 2 bases and V 6 bases, and 5 bases lay outside the gene matches. Germline V lookup: CDR1 MNHEY, CDR2 SMNVEV (reference sequence). This CDR3 is 17 amino acids long. CDR3 nucleotides: TGTGCCAGCAGCCCGGGACTAGCGGGGGGTGCCTACAATGAGCAGTTCTTC. It specifies CASSPGLAGGAYNEQFF.

A few counts support this clonotype. No conserved phenylalanine or tryptophan is present at the end of the CDR3, so a read error is the likely explanation. The DNA is left out, because the CDR3 cannot be placed on it with certainty; the CDR3 is given as TCRdb lists it. The CDR3 spells CASSLWRGEQCS. The chain carries TRBV28 and TRBJ2-7; the table calls TRBD1, which could not be checked here. Including both end residues, the CDR3 is 12 amino acids long. Germline-derived CDR1 and CDR2 are MDHEN and SYDVKM.

The chain couples TRBV6-5 to TRBJ2-1; possible D gene TRBD1, 6 bases. Trimming pared 5 bases from V and 5 bases from J, leaving 19 bases between. Per the germline V gene, CDR1 is MNHEY and CDR2 is SVGAGI. CDR3 length: 16 amino acids. The CDR3 coding sequence is TGTGCCAGCAGTCACCGCCTCGGACAGCCCAACAATGAGCAGTTCTTC. Translated, it gives CASSHRLGQPNNEQFF.

This chain connects TRBV29-1 to TRBJ1-2, with D perhaps matching TRBD1 (6 bases). The CDR3 is 13 amino acids. Trimming removed 8 bases from V and 1 base from J, with 14 bases in between. Germline lookup yields CDR1 SQVTM and CDR2 ANQGSEA. Written as DNA, the CDR3 is TGCAGCTTACCTGGACAGTTTAACTATGGCTACACCTTC. This codes for CSLPGQFNYGYTF.

Ten or more counts support this clonotype. CDR3 protein: CSASFGQPQHF. In DNA, the CDR3 is TGCAGTGCTAGCTTTGGGCAGCCCCAGCATTTT. The rearrangement joins TRBV20-1 to TRBJ1-5; D gene ambiguous. The CDR3 runs 11 residues. Germline loops: CDR1 DFQATT, CDR2 SNEGSKA (reference sequence). Trimming shortened V by 3 bases and J by 7 bases, and 7 bases separated the two germline ends.

J is TRBJ1-1 and V is TRBV7-6; TRBD1 might be the D (5 bases). Germline V gene lookup returns CDR1 SGHVS and CDR2 FNYEAQ. V lost 5 bases and J lost 11, with 21 bases in between. The CDR3 is made up of 14 amino acids. CDR3 DNA: TGTGCCAGCAGCCCCTACTCGGGGCAGACGAGGGCTTTCTTT. Amino acids: CASSPYSGQTRAFF.